The entry below gives a single T cell receptor (beta chain) sequence along with its context. The assay was immunoSEQ multiplex PCR, and TCRdb's table has in-frame clones only and misses some. The sample consists of about 700,000 clones, 74% of them appearing once. In germline, CDR1 is SQVTM, CDR2 ANQGSEA. The V and J ends lost 4 bases and 1 base respectively, with 17 bases between them. The CDR3 consists of 16 residues. These data come from a study of shared clonotypes between healthy human individuals. This rearrangement joins TRBV29-1 to TRBJ2-1, with D uncertain. The sequence was obtained from a woman in her twenties or thirties in good health. The specimen sequenced was memory CD4+ T cells sorted from blood. The subset is: CD45RA-negative fraction. The CDR3 reads CSVVSGLVVSYNEQFF. The CDR3 DNA reads as TGCAGCGTTGTATCCGGGTTGGTGGTGTCCTACAATGAGCAGTTCTTC.